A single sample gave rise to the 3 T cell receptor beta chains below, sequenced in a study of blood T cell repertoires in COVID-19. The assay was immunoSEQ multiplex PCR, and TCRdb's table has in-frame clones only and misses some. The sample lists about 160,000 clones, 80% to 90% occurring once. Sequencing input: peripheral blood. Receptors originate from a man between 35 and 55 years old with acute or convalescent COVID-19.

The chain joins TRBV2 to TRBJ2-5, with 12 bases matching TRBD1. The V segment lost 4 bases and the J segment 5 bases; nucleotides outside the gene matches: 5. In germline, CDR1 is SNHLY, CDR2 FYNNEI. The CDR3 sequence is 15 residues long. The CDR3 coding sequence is TGTGCCAGCAGTGGGGACAGGGGGCGGGAGGAGACCCAGTACTTC. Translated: CASSGDRGREETQYF. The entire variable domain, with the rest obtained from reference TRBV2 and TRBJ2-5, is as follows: EPEVTQTPSHQVTQMGQEVILRCVPISNHLYFYWYRQILGQKVEFLVSFYNNEISEKSEIFDDQFSVERPDGSNFTLKIRSTKLEDSAMYFCASSGDRGREETQYFGPGTRLLVL.

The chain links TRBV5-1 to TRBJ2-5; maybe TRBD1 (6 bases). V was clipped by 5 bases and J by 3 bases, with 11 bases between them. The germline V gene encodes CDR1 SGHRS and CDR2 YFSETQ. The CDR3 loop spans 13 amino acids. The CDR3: CASSGGQKETQYF. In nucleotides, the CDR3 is TGCGCCAGCAGTGGGGGACAAAAAGAGACCCAGTACTTC.

The CDR3 spells CASSQGGTGNSPLHF. CDR3 coding DNA: TGTGCCAGCAGCCAAGGAGGGACAGGGAATTCACCCCTCCACTTT. The chain links TRBV14 to TRBJ1-6, with 9 nucleotides matching TRBD1. CDR1 is SGHDN and CDR2 is FVKESK in the germline V gene. Unmatched junction bases numbered 2, after V lost 1 base and J lost 7 bases. This CDR3 comprises 15 residues.